This TCR beta chain was captured in a study of shared T cell receptors in the human thymus. The germline gives CDR1 MNHNS, CDR2 SASEGT. V lost 5 bases and J 3 bases, leaving 13 bases between the germline ends. CDR3 length: 14 residues. The assay was immunoSEQ multiplex PCR, and TCRdb's table has in-frame clones only and misses some. The data contain more than 550,000 clones, around 87% of them singletons. The same sample was also used in a study of human thymus T cells. From that report: Thymus pieces cut out during corrective heart surgery were the tissue that was used. There appeared to be biased usage of V and J genes in thymic and blood repertoires. Reports from related research described highly overlapping thymic repertoires among unrelated individuals.

The TCR was taken from a boy in the first two years of life with a congenital heart defect. The J gene is TRBJ1-2, the V gene TRBV6-1; D might be TRBD1 (6 bases). The specimen sequenced was thymocytes. CDR3 sequence reads: CASSSDRLHYGYTF. In DNA, the CDR3 is TGTGCCAGCAGTTCCGACAGGTTGCACTATGGCTACACCTTC.